This passage covers 13 T cell receptor beta chains from one sample sequenced in a study of blood T cell repertoires in COVID-19. Produced via immunoSEQ multiplex PCR; TCRdb's table is partial and in-frame only. The data hold some 150,000 clones, with 70% to 90% observed a single time. The sample taken for sequencing was peripheral blood. The receptor source for this set is a man aged 35-49 years with acute or convalescent COVID-19.

The chain is built from TRBV5-1 and TRBJ2-1, with a tentative D call TRBD1 (6 bases). CDR3 length: 16 amino acids. Per germline, CDR1 SGHRS and CDR2 YFSETQ. The germline V and J ends were trimmed by 3 bases and 0 bases, with 13 bases remaining between them. Here the CDR3 reads CASSSMDSSSYNEQFF. The DNA of the CDR3 is TGCGCCAGCAGCTCAATGGACAGCAGCTCCTACAATGAGCAGTTCTTC.

The genes are TRBV27 and TRBJ2-7; D uncertain. Germline assignment: CDR1 MNHEY and CDR2 SMNVEV (reference sequence). V lost 2 bases to trimming and J lost 6 bases, with 8 bases between them. This CDR3 is built from 12 residues. The CDR3 reads CASSLRLGEQYF. The CDR3 nucleotides are TGTGCCAGCAGTTTAAGACTGGGCGAGCAGTACTTC.

This chain links TRBV5-4 with TRBJ2-7; possible D gene TRBD2, 6 bases. The ends were cut back, 2 bases at V and 7 bases at J, with 13 bases in the middle. The CDR3 spans 13 residues. Germline V gives CDR1 SGHNT, CDR2 YYREEE (reference sequence). The CDR3 DNA is TGTGCCAGCAGCTTTAGGACTACGGGGGAGCAGTACTTC. Translated: CASSFRTTGEQYF.

There are a few counts of this clone. This sequence joins TRBV28 and TRBJ1-6, with a weak D call TRBD1 (5 bases). This CDR3 has 21 amino acids. The V and J ends lost 1 base and 0 bases respectively, with 22 bases between them. Germline V gene data show CDR1 as MDHEN and CDR2 as SYDVKM. The CDR3 loop is CASSLYRSPNRPSSYNSPLHF. CDR3 DNA sequence: TGTGCCAGCAGTTTATACCGAAGCCCTAACAGGCCCAGCTCCTATAATTCACCCCTCCACTTT.

The gene calls are TRBV6-5 and TRBJ1-2; weak D call: TRBD1 (6 bases). This CDR3 has 13 amino acids. Germline V gene sequence: CDR1 MNHEY, CDR2 SVGAGI. The V end was cut by 5 bases, the J end by 6 bases, with 13 bases between. CDR3 loop: CASSPGGRDGYTF. For the CDR3, the DNA is TGTGCCAGCAGTCCCGGGGGGCGGGATGGCTACACCTTC.

The chain has TRBV28 and TRBJ1-5; 7 bases agree with TRBD1. Germline V CDR1 and CDR2: MDHEN, SYDVKM. V lost 2 bases to trimming and J lost 6 bases; unmatched junction nucleotides: 7. The CDR3 is 15 amino acids. This CDR3 is CASSLEGGYSQPQHF. The CDR3 DNA is TGTGCCAGCAGTTTAGAAGGGGGCTATAGTCAGCCCCAGCATTTT. Full variable domain (missing parts from reference TRBV28 and TRBJ1-5): DVKVTQSSRYLVKRTGEKVFLECVQDMDHENMFWYRQDPGLGLRLIYFSYDVKMKEKGDIPEGYSVSREKKERFSLILESASTNQTSMYLCASSLEGGYSQPQHFGDGTRLSIL.

The chain uses TRBV30 and TRBJ1-6; TRBD1 matches at 9 bases. This CDR3 comprises 14 residues. Germline V gene lookup returns CDR1 GTSNPN and CDR2 SVGIG (reference sequence). The junction had 8 bases not matched to a gene; V was cut back by 4 bases and J by 10 bases. CDR3 DNA sequence: TGTGCCTGGAAAAGCGGACAGGGGAGATCACCCCTCCACTTT. Translated, it gives CAWKSGQGRSPLHF.

The chain recombines TRBV5-5 with TRBJ1-3; TRBD1 is a possible D gene (6 bases). The V end lost 6 bases, the J end lost 0 bases, and 13 bases lay between the germline ends. This CDR3 region has 15 residues. Germline V gene data show CDR1 as SGHKS and CDR2 as YYEKEE (reference sequence). The CDR3 reads CASTPRGSSGNTIYF. CDR3 in DNA: TGTGCCAGCACCCCAAGGGGGTCCTCTGGAAACACCATATATTTT.

The V call is TRBV3-1 (or the pseudogene TRBV3-2), the J call TRBJ2-5; maybe TRBD2 (6 bases). The V end lost 3 bases, the J end lost 5 bases, and 13 bases lay between the germline ends. The CDR3 sequence is 14 residues long. Per the germline V gene, CDR1 is LGHDT and CDR2 is YNNKEL (reference sequence). CDR3 in amino acids: CASSQVTRGETQYF. The DNA for the CDR3 is TGTGCCAGCAGCCAGGTGACTAGAGGGGAGACCCAGTACTTC.

The V call is TRBV6-2 or TRBV6-3, the J call TRBJ2-3, with TRBD1 matching 7 bases. Germline V gene lookup returns CDR1 MNHEY and CDR2 SVGEGT. V dropped 5 bases and J dropped 2; count of bases not matched to a gene: 4. CDR3 length: 14 amino acids. The chain's CDR3 is CASSRGGFTDTQYF. In nucleotides, the CDR3 is TGTGCCAGCAGTCGAGGGGGCTTCACAGATACGCAGTATTTT.

This chain joins TRBV9 and TRBJ1-2; no firm D call. The CDR3 extends over 15 amino acids. The germline V gene has CDR1 SGDLS and CDR2 YYNGEE. V lost 4 bases and J 4 bases, leaving 17 bases between the germline ends. The DNA for the CDR3 is TGTGCCAGCAGCCCCTTCGGTACAGCCCTCTATGGCTACACCTTC. This sequence encodes CASSPFGTALYGYTF. The full variable domain, its missing parts supplied by reference TRBV9 and TRBJ1-2, is DSGVTQTPKHLITATGQRVTLRCSPRSGDLSVYWYQQSLDQGLQFLIQYYNGEERAKGNILERFSAQQFPDLHSELNLSSLELGDSALYFCASSPFGTALYGYTFGSGTRLTVV.

V is TRBV10-2 and J is TRBJ2-7; a possible D gene is TRBD2 (5 bases). The V gene's germline CDR1 is WSHSY and CDR2 SAAADI. The CDR3 extends over 12 amino acids. With 6 bases removed from V and 6 bases from J, the gap between germline ends came to 12 bases. The chain's CDR3 is CASRDFSSEQYF. In DNA form, the CDR3 reads TGCGCCAGCAGGGACTTTTCTAGCGAGCAGTACTTC.

In regard to this clone: At one end the junction does not follow the germline gene, possibly because of a read error. The rearrangement links TRBV7-7 to TRBJ1-1; D gene ambiguous. From germline, CDR1 is SSHAT and CDR2 FNYEAQ (reference sequence). The CDR3 is made up of 12 amino acids. The CDR3 DNA reads TGTGCTAGCAGCCCCCTTCCCACTGAAGCTTTCTTT. Translated, it gives CASSPLPTEAFF.